These 15 T cell receptor beta chains were sequenced from one sample in a study of metastatic and nonmetastatic thyroid tumors. No treatment had been given to any patient before thyroid surgery. TCRdb re-called clones from the PCR reads using MiXCR. The sample has roughly 30,000 clones, roughly 18% seen once. Source material: blood. The receptors originated from a female donor with papillary thyroid cancer or a benign thyroid nodule (not recorded which). Some clones in this sample may be carry-over from other donors' samples.

This clone occurred many times. The CDR3 DNA follows: TGTGCCAGCAGTCCCGGGACTAACACAGATACGCAGTATTTT. This translates into CASSPGTNTDTQYF. The rearrangement joins TRBV28 to TRBJ2-3; TRBD2 aligns across 7 bases. Germline V CDR1 and CDR2: MDHEN, SYDVKM. V shed 5 bases and J 2 bases; nucleotides not matched to a gene: 4. CDR3 length equals 14 residues.

This clone was seen at least ten times. This CDR3 is also generated by other DNA sequences in the sample. The chain has TRBV20-1 and TRBJ2-7; 9 nucleotides align to TRBD2. The CDR3 has 14 residues. V was pared by 3 bases and J by 3 bases, with 6 bases of the junction left unmatched. Germline CDR1 reads DFQATT; CDR2 reads SNEGSKA (reference sequence). The CDR3 nucleotides read TGCAGTGCTAGGGCCCTAGCGGGACACTACGAGCAGTACTTC. This sequence encodes CSARALAGHYEQYF.

This chain uses TRBV20-1 with TRBJ1-2; TRBD1 matches at 9 bases. With V trimmed by 6 bases and J by 6 bases, 14 bases remained unmatched. Germline V CDR1 and CDR2: DFQATT, SNEGSKA (reference sequence). The CDR3 is 15 residues long. The DNA for the CDR3 is TGCAGTGCATCTGGGACAGGGTCGGAGTTGAATGGCTACACCTTC. This gives the protein CSASGTGSELNGYTF.

The chain is built from TRBV2 and TRBJ2-2; no reliable D call. Germline V gene data show CDR1 as SNHLY and CDR2 as FYNNEI. The CDR3 has 13 amino acids. Deletions cut 7 bases from V and 2 bases from J, with 8 bases between. As DNA, the CDR3 is TGTGCCAGCATTGTACATAACACCGGGGAGCTGTTTTTT. Its protein product is CASIVHNTGELFF.

This clone was seen ten or more times. V gene TRBV30 combines with J gene TRBJ2-3; D gene unclear. This CDR3 spans 13 amino acids. The V and J ends lost 5 bases and 1 base respectively, with 10 bases between them. Germline values: CDR1 GTSNPN, CDR2 SVGIG (reference sequence). This CDR3 is CAWRRQGTDTQYF. The DNA of the CDR3 is TGTGCCTGGCGGCGGCAGGGCACAGATACGCAGTATTTT.

This clone rates as medium-sized. The rearrangement joins TRBV6-1 to TRBJ1-3; TRBD1 matches at 7 bases. Germline CDR1 MNHNS, CDR2 SASEGT. The CDR3 length is 15 residues. V lost 1 base and J lost 4; bases outside the gene matches: 4. CDR3 amino acids: CASSEGQGRGNTIYF. The CDR3 bases are TGTGCCAGCAGTGAAGGACAGGGAAGGGGAAACACCATATATTTT.

This clone was seen at least ten times. A read error is likely, as this CDR3 ends without the conserved phenylalanine or tryptophan. This rearrangement joins TRBV20-1 to TRBJ2-5; no definite D call. The germline V gene encodes CDR1 DFQATT and CDR2 SNEGSKA (reference sequence). Trimming took 3 bases from V and 5 from J, leaving 19 bases between them. The CDR3 extends over 15 amino acids. CDR3 loop: CSARHWKPPFETQYL. The DNA for the CDR3 is TGCAGTGCTAGGCACTGGAAGCCGCCTTTCGAGACCCAGTACCTC.

This clone showed up many times. The chain is built from TRBV6-2 or TRBV6-3 and TRBJ2-4; the match to TRBD1 covers 7 bases. The CDR3 is 13 amino acids. Per germline, CDR1 MNHEY and CDR2 SVGEGT. V shed 5 bases, J shed 16 bases, and the junction held 14 bases outside the gene matches. The CDR3 DNA reads TGTGCCAGCAGTCGAATACAGGGACAGCGTGCCTACTTC. It encodes CASSRIQGQRAYF.

This clone was counted many times. This chain uses TRBV3-1 with TRBJ1-1, with D uncertain. This CDR3 is built from 12 residues. V shed 1 base and J shed 4 bases, with 4 bases lying between them. Germline assignment: CDR1 LGHDT and CDR2 YNNKEL (reference sequence). CDR3 loop: CASSQAATEAFF. In DNA form, the CDR3 reads TGTGCCAGCAGCCAAGCCGCCACTGAAGCTTTCTTT.

This clone was detected only a few times. This sequence joins TRBV28 and TRBJ2-1; 8 nucleotides match TRBD1. This CDR3 comprises 18 residues. V shed 3 bases, J shed 7 bases, and the junction held 17 bases outside the gene matches. Germline CDR1 is MDHEN and CDR2 is SYDVKM. The CDR3 spells CASSFLKRWTGNSNEQFF. CDR3 bases: TGTGCCAGCAGTTTTTTAAAACGGTGGACAGGGAATTCAAATGAGCAGTTCTTC.

This clone was counted at least ten times. The gene calls are TRBV5-1 and TRBJ2-1, with unresolved D. V lost 1 base and J 6 bases, leaving 11 bases between the germline ends. Germline V gene lookup returns CDR1 SGHRS and CDR2 YFSETQ. The CDR3 has 14 amino acids. CDR3: CASSLRPKVNEQFF. The CDR3 nucleotides read TGCGCCAGCAGCTTGCGTCCTAAGGTCAATGAGCAGTTCTTC. Full variable domain (missing parts from reference TRBV5-1 and TRBJ2-1): KAGVTQTPRYLIKTRGQQVTLSCSPISGHRSVSWYQQTPGQGLQFLFEYFSETQRNKGNFPGRFSGRQFSNSRSEMNVSTLELGDSALYLCASSLRPKVNEQFFGPGTRLTVL.

This clone occurred many times. The J gene is TRBJ2-3, the V gene TRBV10-2; no reliable D call. V lost 2 bases and J lost 0, with 6 bases in between. The CDR3 sequence is 14 residues long. The germline V gene encodes CDR1 WSHSY and CDR2 SAAADI. The CDR3 DNA is TGCGCCAGCAGTGAGATTACTAGCACAGATACGCAGTATTTT. It translates to CASSEITSTDTQYF.

This clone was detected many times. J is TRBJ2-1 and V is TRBV19; 12 bases match TRBD2. CDR1 and CDR2 from the germline V gene are LNHDA and SQIVND (reference sequence). With V trimmed by 5 bases and J by 9 bases, 14 bases remained unmatched. This CDR3 has 17 residues. The CDR3 bases are TGTGCCAGTAGTGAGTTGAGCCTAGCGGGAGGGCCTTTTGAGCAGTTCTTC. It specifies CASSELSLAGGPFEQFF.

This chain links TRBV20-1 with TRBJ1-1, with D unclear. The V gene lost 0 bases and the J gene lost 3 bases, with 8 bases spanning the gap. The CDR3 runs 13 residues. Germline V gene lookup returns CDR1 DFQATT and CDR2 SNEGSKA (reference sequence). CDR3 nucleotides: TGCAGTGCTAGAGAGAGAGGACACACTGAAGCTTTCTTT. Translation: CSARERGHTEAFF.

The rearrangement links TRBV20-1 to TRBJ1-2; TRBD1 might be the D (6 bases). Trimming removed 4 bases at V and 9 bases at J, with 21 bases between. Germline CDR1 DFQATT, CDR2 SNEGSKA (reference sequence). This CDR3 has 14 residues. CDR3 sequence (DNA): TGCAGTGCTATCCGGGACACCTGGGCATGTCGCTACACCTTC. Amino acids: CSAIRDTWACRYTF.